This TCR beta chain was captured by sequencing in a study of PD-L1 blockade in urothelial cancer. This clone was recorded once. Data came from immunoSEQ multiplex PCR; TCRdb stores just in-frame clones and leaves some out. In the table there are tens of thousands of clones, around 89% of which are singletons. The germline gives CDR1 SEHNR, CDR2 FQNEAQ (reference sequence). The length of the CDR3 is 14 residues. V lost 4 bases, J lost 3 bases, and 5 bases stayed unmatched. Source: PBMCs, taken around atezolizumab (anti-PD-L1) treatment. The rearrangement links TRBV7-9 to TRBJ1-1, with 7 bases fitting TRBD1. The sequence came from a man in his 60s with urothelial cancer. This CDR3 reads CASSSGGPYTEAFF. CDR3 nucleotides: TGTGCCAGCAGCTCAGGGGGGCCTTACACTGAAGCTTTCTTT.